The sequence of this TCR beta chain was determined in a study of blood T cell repertoires in COVID-19. The overall study: Acute and convalescent COVID-19 specimens originated in the United States, Italy and Spain. T cells, B-cell-depleted T cells, or PBMCs provided the cDNA or gDNA that served as material.

Seattle-derived patients entered the study during active infection and were followed longitudinally. Authors' methods: How many nucleated cells were present was estimated from reference gene primer amplification. Produced via immunoSEQ multiplex PCR; TCRdb's table is partial and in-frame only. The V and J calls and clone size come from that table; D and trimming were worked out from the DNA. The sample contains 87,000 or so clones, about 90% of which appear only once. Input material: peripheral blood. This TCR came from a man aged 18-30 years with COVID-19, enrolled during active disease.

This chain's CDR3 is CATQAGGSYEQYF. DNA of the CDR3: TGTGCCACCCAAGCCGGGGGTTCCTACGAGCAGTACTTC. The chain is built from TRBV10-3 and TRBJ2-7; TRBD2 is a possible D gene (6 bases). This CDR3 has 13 amino acids. Trimming stripped 10 bases from V and 1 base from J, with 14 bases between. Per the germline V gene, CDR1 is ENHRY and CDR2 is SYGVKD.